This entry lists 2 T cell receptor beta chains sequenced from one sample in a study of early T cells in non-severe SARS-CoV-2 infection. TCRdb reprocessed the 5' RACE reads via MiXCR and lists one record per CDR3 protein. The sample has under 95,000 distinct CDR3 sequences, roughly 12% seen once. The source material was whole blood. The receptors stem from an adult who was a healthcare worker with PCR-confirmed SARS-CoV-2 infection or an uninfected control (not recorded which).

This clonotype was counted a few times. J is TRBJ2-3 and V is TRBV11-2, with D perhaps matching TRBD2 (5 bases). This CDR3 has 12 amino acids. Deletions cut 5 bases from V and 7 bases from J, with 10 bases between. From germline, CDR1 is SGHAT and CDR2 FQNNGV. The CDR3 region has the DNA TGTGCCAGCAGCCGGGATAGGAATACGCAGTATTTT. This sequence encodes CASSRDRNTQYF.

V and J are TRBV3-1 and TRBJ1-1; D remains ambiguous. In germline, CDR1 is LGHDT, CDR2 YNNKEL (reference sequence). The CDR3 covers 16 residues. The germline V and J ends were trimmed by 0 bases and 0 bases, with 11 bases remaining between them. The CDR3 region is CASSQDVGSLNTEAFF. CDR3 coding DNA: TGTGCCAGCAGCCAAGATGTAGGCAGCTTGAACACTGAAGCTTTCTTT. The variable domain in full, with the rest retrieved from reference TRBV3-1 and TRBJ1-1, is DTAVSQTPKYLVTQMGNDKSIKCEQNLGHDTMYWYKQDSKKFLKIMFSYNNKELIINETVPNRFSPKSPDKAHLNLHINSLELGDSAVYFCASSQDVGSLNTEAFFGQGTRLTVV.